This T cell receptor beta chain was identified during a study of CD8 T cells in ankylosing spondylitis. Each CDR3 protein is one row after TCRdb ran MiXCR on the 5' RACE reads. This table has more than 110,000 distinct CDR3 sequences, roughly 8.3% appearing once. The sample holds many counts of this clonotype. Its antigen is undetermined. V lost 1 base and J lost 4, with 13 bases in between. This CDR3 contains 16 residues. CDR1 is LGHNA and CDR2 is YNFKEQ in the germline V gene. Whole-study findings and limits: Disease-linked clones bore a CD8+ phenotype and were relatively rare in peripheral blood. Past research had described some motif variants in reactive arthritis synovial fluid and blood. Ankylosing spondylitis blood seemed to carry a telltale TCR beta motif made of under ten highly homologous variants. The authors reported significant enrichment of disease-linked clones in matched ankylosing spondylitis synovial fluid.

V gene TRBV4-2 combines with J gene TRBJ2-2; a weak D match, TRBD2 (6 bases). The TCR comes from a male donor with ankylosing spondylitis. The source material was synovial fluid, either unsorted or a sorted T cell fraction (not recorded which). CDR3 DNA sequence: TGTGCCAGCAGCCAAGTTGGGGGGAGTACCACCGGGGAGCTGTTTTTT. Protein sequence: CASSQVGGSTTGELFF.